The sequence of this T cell receptor (beta chain) was determined in a study of blood T cell repertoires in COVID-19. The table came from immunoSEQ multiplex PCR; TCRdb's copy has only in-frame clones and leaves some out. Of fewer than 350,000 clones listed, approximately 91% are singletons. With 1 base removed from V and 4 bases from J, the gap between germline ends came to 11 bases. CDR3 length: 14 amino acids. The germline gives CDR1 SGHVS, CDR2 FQNEAQ. V and J are TRBV7-8 and TRBJ2-7; maybe TRBD1 (5 bases). The sequencing sample was made of PBMCs or T cells enriched from blood (not recorded which). The receptor's source is a woman between 40 and 55 years old with acute COVID-19. The CDR3 nucleotides are TGTGCCAGCAGCTTAGGGCAGGGCACTTACGAGCAGTACTTC. Translation: CASSLGQGTYEQYF. The variable domain in full, with the rest retrieved from reference TRBV7-8 and TRBJ2-7, is GAGVSQSPRYKVAKRGQDVALRCDPISGHVSLFWYQQALGQGPEFLTYFQNEAQLDKSGLPSDRFFAERPEGSVSTLKIQRTQQEDSAVYLCASSLGQGTYEQYFGPGTRLTVT.